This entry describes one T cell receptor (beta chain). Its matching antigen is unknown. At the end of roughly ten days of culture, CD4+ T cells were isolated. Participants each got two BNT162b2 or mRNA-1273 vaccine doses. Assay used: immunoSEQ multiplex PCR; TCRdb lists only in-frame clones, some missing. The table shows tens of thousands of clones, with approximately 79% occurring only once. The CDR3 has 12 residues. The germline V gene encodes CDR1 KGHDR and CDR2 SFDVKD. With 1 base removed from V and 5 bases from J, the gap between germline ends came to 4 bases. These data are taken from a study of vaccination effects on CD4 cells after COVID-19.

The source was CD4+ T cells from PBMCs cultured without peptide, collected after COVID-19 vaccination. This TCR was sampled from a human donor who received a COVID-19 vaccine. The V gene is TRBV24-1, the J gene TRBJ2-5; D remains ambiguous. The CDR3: CATSDFRETQYF. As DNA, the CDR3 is TGTGCCACCAGTGATTTTAGGGAGACCCAGTACTTC.